Below, 30 T cell receptor beta chains from the same sample are listed, as sequenced in a study of OX40 agonist ivuxolimab in advanced cancers. Sequenced by immunoSEQ multiplex PCR; TCRdb stores in-frame clones only, minus some. Of about 28,000 clones in the sample, 80% were seen once. This specimen was CD4+ or CD8+ T cells sorted from blood, taken in a trial of the OX40 agonist ivuxolimab. The receptor set was obtained from an adult with an advanced solid tumor such as melanoma, head and neck, liver or kidney cancer.

This chain uses TRBV6-5 with TRBJ2-1, with 9 bases fitting TRBD1. The CDR3 loop spans 13 amino acids. The V gene's germline CDR1 is MNHEY and CDR2 SVGAGI. The V segment lost 5 bases and the J segment 10 bases; nucleotides outside the gene matches: 6. The CDR3 region has the DNA TGTGCCAGCAGTGCGACAGGGGGGAGAGAGCAGTTCTTC. Translating gives CASSATGGREQFF.

The V gene is TRBV11-1, the J gene TRBJ2-3; no clear D. Trimming took 5 bases from V and 4 from J, leaving 13 bases between them. This CDR3 region has 14 residues. Germline V gene sequence: CDR1 SGHAT, CDR2 FQDESV (reference sequence). The CDR3 sequence: CASSDLSLADTQYF. Here the CDR3 DNA reads TGTGCCAGCAGCGATTTGTCCTTGGCAGATACGCAGTATTTT.

The chain is built from TRBV4-3 and TRBJ2-3; weak D call: TRBD2 (7 bases). Germline assignment: CDR1 LGHNA and CDR2 YSLEER. V was shortened by 7 bases and J by 3 bases, with 26 bases between the two germline ends. This CDR3 has 18 residues. The CDR3 bases are TGCGCCAGCACGAGGGGGGTGACCGGGGGGCCCGTGACAGATACGCAGTATTTT. Residues: CASTRGVTGGPVTDTQYF.

This sequence joins TRBV7-6 and TRBJ2-3; D possibly matches TRBD1 or TRBD2 (5 bases each). The germline CDR1 and CDR2 sequences are SGHVS and FNYEAQ. Trimming stripped 5 bases from V and 2 bases from J, with 17 bases between. This CDR3 has 16 residues. This chain's CDR3 is CASSGRFGGPTDTQYF. Written as DNA, the CDR3 is TGTGCCAGCAGCGGTAGGTTTGGGGGACCCACAGATACGCAGTATTTT.

The rearrangement uses TRBV5-1 and TRBJ2-7; no clear D gene. This CDR3 is 11 amino acids long. Trimming removed 0 bases from V and 7 bases from J, with 5 bases in between. The germline V gene has CDR1 SGHRS and CDR2 YFSETQ. The CDR3 DNA reads TGCGCCAGCAGCTTGGGCCAGGAGCAGTACTTC. Encoded protein: CASSLGQEQYF.

On this clone itself: At one of its ends the junction is not consistent with the germline gene, which may arise from a read error. J is TRBJ1-2 and V is TRBV6-9; TRBD1 matches at 7 bases. The CDR3 extends over 13 amino acids. Germline V CDR1 and CDR2: MNHGY, SVAAGI. The CDR3, as DNA: TGTGCCAGCAGCCTCAGACAGGGTGGCATCCCCCGCTTC. This translates into CASSLRQGGIPRF.

This rearrangement joins TRBV21-1 to TRBJ2-1; no DNA check was done on the table's D call, TRBD2. TRBV21-1 is a pseudogene locus. This CDR3 region has 18 residues. The CDR3 coding sequence is TGTGCCAGCAGCAAAGCGCGGAAGACTAGCGGGGGCCCTAATGAGCAGTTCTTC. As protein: CASSKARKTSGGPNEQFF.

This clone was recorded once. This chain links TRBV11-2 with TRBJ2-7; 7 nucleotides match TRBD1. The CDR3 extends over 14 amino acids. CDR1 and CDR2 (germline): SGHAT, FQNNGV. The V and J ends lost 4 bases and 2 bases, in that order; junction bases with no gene match: 5. This CDR3 reads CASSSSGQPYEQYF. CDR3 in DNA: TGTGCCAGCAGCTCATCGGGACAGCCCTACGAGCAGTACTTC.

The chain carries TRBV28 and TRBJ1-2; D is uncertain. The length of the CDR3 is 13 residues. With 6 bases removed from V and 3 bases from J, the gap between germline ends came to 11 bases. The germline CDR1 and CDR2 sequences are MDHEN and SYDVKM. CDR3 nucleotides: TGTGCCAGCAGCTGGGCCAAGGACTATGGCTACACCTTC. Translated: CASSWAKDYGYTF.

The CDR3 here is CASSREGSQPQHF. The CDR3 bases are TGTGCCAGCAGCCGTGAGGGGAGCCAGCCCCAGCATTTT. The genes are TRBV7-9 and TRBJ1-5; TRBD1 is a possible D gene (5 bases). The ends were cut back, 5 bases at V and 7 bases at J, with 12 bases in the middle. CDR3 size: 13 residues. CDR1 is SEHNR, CDR2 FQNEAQ, per germline (reference sequence).

CDR3 nucleotide sequence: TGTGCCAGCAGCCAACCTGCAGGGGGAAGTGGCTACACCTTC. Its protein is CASSQPAGGSGYTF. V and J are TRBV16 and TRBJ1-2; 7 bases map to TRBD1. Germline V CDR1 and CDR2: KGHSY, FQNENV. The CDR3 has 14 amino acids. The ends lost 2 bases at V and 7 bases at J; junction bases unmatched: 7.

This clone appeared a few times. The chain has TRBV11-2 and TRBJ2-2; a weak D match, TRBD2 (6 bases). CDR1 and CDR2 (germline): SGHAT, FQNNGV. The CDR3 length is 17 residues. Trimming removed 0 bases from V and 3 bases from J, with 14 bases in between. The CDR3 bases are TGTGCCAGCAGCTTAGATCGCTGGGGACTCTACACCGGGGAGCTGTTTTTT. As protein: CASSLDRWGLYTGELFF.

Remarks on this clone: The same CDR3 arises from other DNA sequences in this sample as well. The rearrangement uses TRBV6-5 and TRBJ1-2; D perhaps matches TRBD1 (6 bases). The V gene lost 2 bases and the J gene lost 0 bases, with 10 bases spanning the gap. CDR1 and CDR2 from the germline V gene are MNHEY and SVGAGI. The CDR3 is made up of 15 amino acids. For the CDR3, the DNA is TGTGCCAGCAGTTACCAAGGGGGTACTAACTATGGCTACACCTTC. Translation: CASSYQGGTNYGYTF.

The rearrangement uses TRBV6-6 and TRBJ1-2; 7 bases are shared with TRBD1. Germline V gene sequence: CDR1 MNHNY, CDR2 SVGAGI (reference sequence). CDR3 length: 16 residues. V was clipped by 4 bases and J by 8 bases; unmatched bases: 16. The CDR3 region is CASSSPTGMVLWGYTF. DNA for the CDR3: TGTGCCAGCAGTTCGCCGACAGGGATGGTACTGTGGGGCTACACCTTC.

The chain uses TRBV6-5 and TRBJ1-5; tentatively, D is TRBD1 (5 bases). CDR1 is MNHEY, CDR2 SVGAGI, per germline. The germline V and J ends were trimmed by 7 bases and 11 bases, with 21 bases remaining between them. The CDR3 length is 14 residues. The DNA of the CDR3 is TGTGCCAGCACCACCTCGAGGGGTCTTCGGGCCCAGCATTTT. Translating it yields CASTTSRGLRAQHF.

This clone was counted a single time. V and J are TRBV6-7 and TRBJ2-3; D gene ambiguous. TRBV6-7 carries the ORF label, with uncertain function. This CDR3 is built from 12 residues. The CDR3 coding sequence is TGTCCACCGAGCAGGACCACAGATACGCAGTATTTT. Translated: CPPSRTTDTQYF.

The CDR3 bases are TGTGCCAGCACCCCAACATTCTATGGGGCCCAGTTCTTC. Encoded protein: CASTPTFYGAQFF. The chain links TRBV7-2 to TRBJ2-1; D is possibly TRBD1 (5 bases). The CDR3 has 13 residues. Deletions cut 7 bases from V and 13 bases from J, with 20 bases between. In germline, CDR1 is SGHTA, CDR2 FQGNSA. Combining the CDR3 with reference TRBV7-2 and TRBJ2-1 gives the whole variable domain GAGVSQSPSNKVTEKGKDVELRCDPISGHTALYWYRQSLGQGLEFLIYFQGNSAPDKSGLPSDRFSAERTGGSVSTLTIQRTQQEDSAVYLCASTPTFYGAQFFGPGTRLTVL.

This chain uses TRBV27 with TRBJ2-5; D remains unclear. The CDR3 extends over 16 amino acids. The germline V gene has CDR1 MNHEY and CDR2 SMNVEV (reference sequence). Trimming removed 3 bases from V and 4 bases from J, with 18 bases in between. CDR3 sequence (DNA): TGTGCCAGCAGTTTTGGGTCTCGGAGTGGGCCAGAGACCCAGTACTTC. As protein: CASSFGSRSGPETQYF.

V usage is TRBV7-3 and J usage is TRBJ2-5; no definite D call. This CDR3 is built from 13 residues. V lost 0 bases, J lost 0 bases, and 2 bases lay in between. Germline-derived CDR1 and CDR2 are SGHTA and FQGTGA. CDR3 DNA: TGTGCCAGCAGCTTAACGTACCAAGAGACCCAGTACTTC. Its protein product is CASSLTYQETQYF.

The rearrangement links TRBV6-1 to TRBJ1-1; D is unclear. Looked up from germline, CDR1 is MNHNS and CDR2 is SASEGT. CDR3 size: 12 residues. Trimming left V 7 bases short and J 3 bases short, with 9 bases between. In DNA, the CDR3 is TGTGCCAGCAAACATATGGACACTGAAGCTTTCTTT. It specifies CASKHMDTEAFF.

In DNA, the CDR3 is TGCAGCGTTGGGGGAACCGGGGAGCTGTTTTTT. Translated, it gives CSVGGTGELFF. The V call is TRBV29-1, the J call TRBJ2-2; D call uncertain. Germline V CDR1 and CDR2: SQVTM, ANQGSEA. The CDR3 runs 11 residues. Trimming shortened V by 4 bases and J by 5 bases, and 5 bases separated the two germline ends.

In its sample, this clone ranks as large. The chain combines TRBV7-6 with TRBJ2-7, with a possible D match to TRBD1 (5 bases). This CDR3 is 15 amino acids long. Germline-derived CDR1 and CDR2 are SGHVS and FNYEAQ. Trimming shortened V by 0 bases and J by 3 bases, and 12 bases separated the two germline ends. CDR3 DNA: TGTGCCAGCAGCTTAGCGTCGGACACTTACTACGAGCAGTACTTC. Translation: CASSLASDTYYEQYF.

V and J are TRBV6-1 and TRBJ2-7; TRBD1 agrees at 11 bases. Per germline, CDR1 MNHNS and CDR2 SASEGT. This CDR3 has 14 amino acids. Trimming at V came to 7 bases and at J to 5 bases, leaving 7 bases not matched to a gene. Here the CDR3 DNA reads TGTGCCAGCACCTCGCGGACAGGGGGCGACGAGCAGTACTTC. Protein sequence: CASTSRTGGDEQYF.

The V call is TRBV5-5, the J call TRBJ1-2; perhaps TRBD1 as D (6 bases). The germline V gene has CDR1 SGHKS and CDR2 YYEKEE (reference sequence). The CDR3 consists of 13 residues. V lost 2 bases to trimming and J lost 6 bases, with 11 bases between them. CDR3 DNA: TGTGCCAGCAGCTTTTCGGGGGGCGATGGCTACACCTTC. Translated, it gives CASSFSGGDGYTF.

The chain links TRBV6-6 to TRBJ2-7, with D hard to call. Germline V gives CDR1 MNHNY, CDR2 SVGAGI (reference sequence). V was pared by 5 bases and J by 7 bases, with 12 bases between. The CDR3 is 12 amino acids. CDR3 protein: CASSPAATEQYF. The CDR3 DNA reads TGTGCCAGCAGTCCGGCAGCTACTGAGCAGTACTTC.

The chain is built from TRBV19 and TRBJ1-5; possibly TRBD1 for D (5 bases). The V gene lost 3 bases and the J gene lost 6 bases, with 9 bases spanning the gap. The length of the CDR3 is 13 residues. Looked up from germline, CDR1 is LNHDA and CDR2 is SQIVND (reference sequence). The CDR3 reads CASSIWGGQPQHF. The CDR3 DNA sequence: TGTGCCAGTAGTATTTGGGGCGGTCAGCCCCAGCATTTT.

The V call is TRBV5-4, the J call TRBJ2-7; weak D call: TRBD1 (5 bases). V lost 4 bases to trimming and J lost 2 bases, with 13 bases between them. This CDR3 comprises 14 residues. CDR1 SGHNT and CDR2 YYREEE come from the germline V gene (reference sequence). In DNA form, the CDR3 reads TGTGCCAGCAGCCTTACGGACAAAGCCTACGAGCAGTACTTC. It specifies CASSLTDKAYEQYF.

This rearrangement joins TRBV10-2 to TRBJ2-5; 11 bases are a match to TRBD2. This CDR3 has 15 residues. Unmatched junction bases numbered 7, after V lost 6 bases and J lost 4 bases. CDR1 and CDR2 (germline): WSHSY, SAAADI. The CDR3 reads CASSESGTSGETQYF. CDR3 coding DNA: TGCGCCAGCAGCGAATCCGGGACTAGCGGAGAGACCCAGTACTTC.

This clone was observed a few times. The chain recombines TRBV29-1 with TRBJ2-7, with D perhaps being TRBD1 or TRBD2 (5 bases each). CDR1 and CDR2 from the germline V gene are SQVTM and ANQGSEA. Between the trimmed V and J ends, which lost 5 bases and 7 bases, there was a span of 12 bases. The CDR3 extends over 11 amino acids. CDR3: CSVIRGGEQYF. The CDR3 coding sequence is TGCAGCGTTATCCGTGGGGGAGAGCAGTACTTC.

The chain combines TRBV19 with TRBJ2-1, with 9 bases fitting TRBD1. Germline-derived CDR1 and CDR2 are LNHDA and SQIVND (reference sequence). V trimming: 3 bases; J trimming: 6 bases; junction bases outside the gene matches: 9. The CDR3 sequence is 16 residues long. CDR3 sequence reads: CASSMGTGWGVNEQFF. The CDR3 coding sequence is TGTGCCAGTAGTATGGGGACAGGGTGGGGAGTCAATGAGCAGTTCTTC.